The present T cell receptor beta chain was sequenced within a study of OX40 agonist ivuxolimab in advanced cancers. Study context: The patients received agonistic anti-OX40 (CD134) antibody ivuxolimab. Study outcomes and limitations: There were, on average, more expanded clones in CD8+ T cells than in CD4+.

The germline gives CDR1 SEHNR, CDR2 FQNEAQ (reference sequence). The CDR3 runs 17 residues. The V and J ends lost 1 base and 4 bases, in that order; junction bases with no gene match: 4. Libraries were prepared by immunoSEQ multiplex PCR; TCRdb keeps only in-frame clonotypes and omits some of them. The data contain about 73,000 clones, around nine tenths of them singletons. For this clone: The target antigen is unknown.

V usage is TRBV7-9 and J usage is TRBJ2-3; TRBD2 agrees at 14 bases. This TCR derives from an adult with an advanced solid tumor such as melanoma, head and neck, liver or kidney cancer. Sequences were derived from CD4+ or CD8+ T cells sorted from blood, sampled in a trial of the OX40 agonist ivuxolimab. The CDR3: CASSLVGLAGGADTQYF. In DNA form, the CDR3 reads TGTGCCAGCAGCTTAGTTGGACTAGCGGGAGGCGCAGATACGCAGTATTTT. The full variable domain, completed using reference TRBV7-9 and TRBJ2-3, is DTGVSQNPRHKITKRGQNVTFRCDPISEHNRLYWYRQTLGQGPEFLTYFQNEAQLEKSRLLSDRFSAERPKGSFSTLEIQRTEQGDSAMYLCASSLVGLAGGADTQYFGPGTRLTVL.